The 21 T cell receptor beta chains presented below share a single source sample, sequenced in a study of post-analysis software for immune sequencing data. Study outcomes and limitations: In patients, TRBV5-6, TRBV5-1 and TRBV20-1 belonged to several TRBV segments found more frequently than in controls.

Unique-molecular-identifier-tagged TCR beta cDNA libraries were used. Each CDR3 protein is one row after TCRdb ran MiXCR on the PCR reads. The table records 350,000 to 500,000 distinct CDR3 sequences, more than 30% of them present only once. These receptors have no known antigen. The specimen sequenced was blood. The receptors were gathered from a girl aged 2-10 years with multiple sclerosis.

The chain joins TRBV20-1 to TRBJ2-3; 15 bases match TRBD2. Germline lookup yields CDR1 DFQATT and CDR2 SNEGSKA (reference sequence). V lost 1 base and J lost 0; bases outside the gene matches: 2. The length of the CDR3 is 17 residues. The CDR3 reads CSARGTSGGASTDTQYF. In DNA form, the CDR3 reads TGCAGTGCTAGAGGGACTAGCGGGGGGGCTAGCACAGATACGCAGTATTTT.

The sample holds a few counts of this clonotype. The chain uses TRBV2 and TRBJ1-2; 7 bases agree with TRBD1. The germline gives CDR1 SNHLY, CDR2 FYNNEI. Trimming took 6 bases from V and 8 from J; bases not matched to a gene: 9. This CDR3 has 13 amino acids. Here the CDR3 DNA reads TGTGCCAGCAGCGTCGACAGGGATGGAGGCTACACCTTC. Residues: CASSVDRDGGYTF.

The sample holds a few counts of this clonotype. The chain is built from TRBV28 and TRBJ2-4, with a possible D match to TRBD2 (6 bases). CDR1 is MDHEN, CDR2 SYDVKM, per germline. V shed 3 bases and J shed 1 base, with 16 bases lying between them. The length of the CDR3 is 17 residues. The CDR3 coding sequence is TGTGCCAGCAGTTTGGTAGGACTAAATGGCGCCAAAAACATTCAGTACTTC. This translates into CASSLVGLNGAKNIQYF.

The chain carries TRBV27 and TRBJ2-7; TRBD2 aligns across 7 bases. CDR1 and CDR2 (germline): MNHEY, SMNVEV (reference sequence). The CDR3 is 13 amino acids. The V gene end was trimmed by 9 bases and the J gene end by 1 base; junction bases not matched to a gene: 6. CDR3 protein: CASRGRGSYEQYF. The CDR3 nucleotides read TGTGCCAGTCGCGGGAGAGGGTCCTACGAGCAGTACTTC.

Worth noting for this clonotype: A much larger clonotype is one base distant, so this may be a read error. The chain uses TRBV7-7 and TRBJ2-1, with 9 bases lining up with TRBD1. The ends lost 5 bases at V and 5 bases at J; junction bases unmatched: 4. This CDR3 is 14 amino acids long. Germline-derived CDR1 and CDR2 are SSHAT and FNYEAQ (reference sequence). In nucleotides, the CDR3 is TGTGCCAGCAGCACGGACAGGGGTCACAATGAGCAGTTCTTC. It codes for CASSTDRGHNEQFF.

The chain is built from TRBV20-1 and TRBJ2-1, with 7 bases matching TRBD1. The CDR3 is 16 amino acids. J was trimmed by 1 base and V by 3 bases; bases with no gene match: 9. The germline gives CDR1 DFQATT, CDR2 SNEGSKA (reference sequence). The CDR3 DNA reads TGCAGTGCTAGCGACCCAGGGGGTGGTTCCTACAATGAGCAGTTCTTC. Translating it yields CSASDPGGGSYNEQFF.

This sequence joins TRBV28 and TRBJ2-7, with D perhaps TRBD1 (6 bases). The J call may be mistaken, given a closer DNA end match to TRBJ2-5. CDR3 length: 13 residues. Germline CDR1 MDHEN, CDR2 SYDVKM. CDR3 DNA: TGTGCCAGCAGCCGGGACACCCCAGAGACCCAGTACTTC. It codes for CASSRDTPETQYF.

The table lists this clonotype with a few counts. An end of the junction differs from the germline gene, which may be a read error. The V gene is TRBV4-1, the J gene TRBJ1-2; TRBD1 might be the D (5 bases). The CDR3 is 15 residues long. The germline V gene has CDR1 MGHRA and CDR2 YSYEKL. The CDR3 sequence is CARSQDPGTDYGYTF. In nucleotides, the CDR3 is TGCGCCCGCAGCCAAGATCCAGGGACTGACTATGGCTACACCTTC.

In its sample, this clonotype was seen once. This chain uses TRBV28 with TRBJ1-6; no reliable D call. CDR1 MDHEN and CDR2 SYDVKM come from the germline V gene. V was pared by 3 bases and J by 3 bases, with 12 bases between. This CDR3 has 16 amino acids. Here the CDR3 reads CASSLSGGIYNSPLHF. The DNA of the CDR3 is TGTGCCAGCAGTTTGTCCGGAGGGATCTATAATTCACCCCTCCACTTT.

The chain is built from TRBV5-1 and TRBJ2-7; D uncertain. The CDR3 sequence is 13 residues long. Deletions cut 0 bases from V and 2 bases from J, with 6 bases between. Per the germline V gene, CDR1 is SGHRS and CDR2 is YFSETQ. The CDR3 region is CASSLAETYEQYF. CDR3 DNA sequence: TGCGCCAGCAGCTTGGCTGAAACCTACGAGCAGTACTTC.

This clonotype was picked up many times. The chain carries TRBV28 and TRBJ2-1; TRBD2 agrees at 9 bases. V gave up 7 bases and J gave up 9 bases; unmatched junction bases: 10. The V gene's germline CDR1 is MDHEN and CDR2 SYDVKM. The CDR3 spans 14 residues. The CDR3, as DNA: TGTGCCAGCAAACCCACAGCGGGAGGTGGTGAGCAGTTCTTC. Translation: CASKPTAGGGEQFF.

The chain employs TRBV10-3 and TRBJ2-3; 11 nucleotides line up with TRBD2. The CDR3 spans 15 residues. CDR1 is ENHRY and CDR2 is SYGVKD in the germline V gene. V gave up 10 bases and J gave up 6 bases; unmatched junction bases: 12. CDR3 in DNA: TGTGCCAGTAGGCGGCTAGCGGGAGGTGGCGATACGCAGTATTTT. Translation: CASRRLAGGGDTQYF.

This clonotype was seen a few times. The chain uses TRBV12-3 or TRBV12-4 and TRBJ2-3; tentative D call: TRBD2 (5 bases). The CDR3 consists of 14 residues. V was clipped by 2 bases and J by 1 base, with 7 bases between them. CDR3 amino acids: CASSLMRGTDTQYF. The DNA of the CDR3 is TGTGCCAGCAGTTTAATGAGGGGCACAGATACGCAGTATTTT.

The CDR3 here is CSASRGSSMNTEAFF. The CDR3 nucleotides are TGCAGTGCTAGCAGGGGCTCCTCCATGAACACTGAAGCTTTCTTT. V is TRBV20-1 and J is TRBJ1-1; possible D gene TRBD1, 6 bases. Germline values: CDR1 DFQATT, CDR2 SNEGSKA (reference sequence). The V end lost 3 bases, the J end lost 0 bases, and 14 bases lay between the germline ends. The CDR3 extends over 15 amino acids.

The gene calls are TRBV12-3 or TRBV12-4 and TRBJ2-7; D perhaps matches TRBD2 (5 bases). The assigned J gene may be wrong: the sequence end matches TRBJ2-5 better. The CDR3 spans 14 residues. The chain's CDR3 is CASSLGSSWETQYF. CDR3 DNA: TGTGCCAGCAGCCTGGGGAGTTCTTGGGAGACCCAGTACTTC.

This clonotype showed up just a few times. V and J are TRBV6-1 and TRBJ2-7, with TRBD1 matching over 8 bases. The CDR3 loop spans 15 amino acids. V was pared by 1 base and J by 4 bases, with 6 bases of the junction left unmatched. Germline loops: CDR1 MNHNS, CDR2 SASEGT. The CDR3 is CASSEGAGGMYEQYF. CDR3 in DNA: TGTGCCAGCAGTGAAGGTGCAGGGGGCATGTACGAGCAGTACTTC.

This clonotype was recorded a few times. The chain recombines TRBV24-1 with TRBJ1-2; no definite D call. There are 12 residues in the CDR3. Trimming took off 2 bases at V and 5 bases at J, with 5 bases between the two ends. Germline CDR1 reads KGHDR; CDR2 reads SFDVKD. The CDR3 nucleotides read TGTGCCACCAGTGATTCGGGGTATGGCTACACCTTC. Residues: CATSDSGYGYTF.

The gene calls are TRBV4-1 and TRBJ2-3; D perhaps matches TRBD2 (8 bases). The CDR3 has 18 residues. Germline values: CDR1 MGHRA, CDR2 YSYEKL. V gave up 4 bases and J gave up 4 bases, with 24 bases separating them. CDR3 protein: CASSREGAVGLVADTQYF. The CDR3 DNA sequence: TGCGCCAGCAGCCGAGAGGGGGCGGTGGGACTAGTGGCAGATACGCAGTATTTT.

V gene TRBV20-1 combines with J gene TRBJ2-7, with 7 bases that match TRBD2. This CDR3 has 14 residues. Germline assignment: CDR1 DFQATT and CDR2 SNEGSKA (reference sequence). V dropped 2 bases and J dropped 4; count of bases not matched to a gene: 8. CDR3 nucleotides: TGCAGTGCTAGACGGGAGGCCCCGGCGTACGAGCAGTACTTC. Protein: CSARREAPAYEQYF.

V gene TRBV6-2 or TRBV6-3 combines with J gene TRBJ2-7; 11 bases are shared with TRBD2. In germline, CDR1 is MNHEY, CDR2 SVGEGT. V lost 2 bases, J lost 7 bases, and 13 bases stayed unmatched. The CDR3 length is 17 residues. The chain's CDR3 is CASSYLLAGVSLNEQYF. CDR3 nucleotide sequence: TGTGCCAGCAGTTACCTACTAGCGGGAGTTTCCCTTAATGAGCAGTACTTC.

The chain links TRBV7-8 to TRBJ2-3; perhaps TRBD2 as D (6 bases). CDR3 length equals 16 residues. V was pared by 5 bases and J by 6 bases, with 21 bases between. Germline values: CDR1 SGHVS, CDR2 FQNEAQ. The CDR3 sequence is CASSAYRTTPQDTQYF. As DNA, the CDR3 is TGTGCCAGCAGCGCTTACCGGACTACTCCACAGGATACGCAGTATTTT.